A single TCR beta chain is shown here with its context. Its antigen remains unidentified. It was by 5' RACE with UMI labels that the TRB cDNA libraries were prepared. After re-calling the 5' RACE reads, TCRdb lists one entry per CDR3 protein, DNA absent. The sample totals tens of thousands of distinct CDR3 sequences. Every CD8+ T cell subset underwent triplicate sorting at a few hundred thousand cells apiece. Naive CD8+ T cells had a CD45RO-CCR7+CD27+CD95- phenotype. This sample stems from a study of CXCR3-negative and CXCR3-positive naive CD8 T cells. General observations from the study: Memory CD8+ cells showed much lower diversity, while both naive subsets were comparably high. Fresh PBMCs served for most assays, and CXCR3 expression fell partially after cryopreservation.

The length of the CDR3 is 12 residues. Per germline, CDR1 SQVTM and CDR2 ANQGSEA. The source material was naive CXCR3- CD8+ T cells from blood. As to subset: CD45RO-CCR7+CD27+CD95- naive CD8+ T cells lacking CXCR3 (TNR3-). This receptor was obtained from a human donor in good health. Some clones in this sample may be carry-over from other donors' samples. V and J are TRBV29-1 and TRBJ1-5. CDR3: CSGGNSNQPQHF.